The entry below describes one T cell receptor beta chain. Its target is not known. The sample comes from a study of T cell responses to AZD1222 COVID-19 vaccine. Whole-study results and caveats: The peak T cell response came first, and repertoires were sampled only after it.

Germline loops: CDR1 SGHTA, CDR2 FQGTGA. Trimming cost V 7 bases and J 5 bases; bases outside gene matches: 11. The CDR3 sequence is 15 residues long. Sequencing used immunoSEQ multiplex PCR; TCRdb keeps in-frame clones, though not all of them. Here the sample spans 95,000 to 110,000 clones, around 92% being singletons. The genes are TRBV7-3 and TRBJ1-1; 9 positions agree with TRBD1. The receptor was derived from an adult who received the AZD1222 COVID-19 vaccine. Sequenced here: peripheral blood, sampled 28 days after the second AZD1222 dose. Here the CDR3 reads CASTKRDRAKTEAFF. CDR3 DNA sequence: TGTGCCAGCACGAAACGGGACAGGGCGAAGACTGAAGCTTTCTTT.